Below, 4 T cell receptor beta chains from the same sample are listed, as sequenced in a study of identical twins. TCRdb analysed the 5' RACE reads with MiXCR anew, one entry per CDR3 protein. The sample carries some 250,000 distinct CDR3 sequences, over 5.5% recorded once. A further study also used this sample, focusing on T cells expressing NK-cell markers.

Sample: CD8+ T cells sorted from blood. The receptors were gathered from a woman younger than 30 in good health.

Many counts were recorded for this clonotype. The J gene is TRBJ2-3, the V gene TRBV11-2; D could derive from TRBD1 or TRBD2 (5 bases each). The CDR3 is 18 residues long. In germline, CDR1 is SGHAT, CDR2 FQNNGV. V was shortened by 5 bases and J by 0 bases, with 21 bases between the two germline ends. The CDR3 DNA sequence: TGTGCCAGCAGCATGACCTGGGACCCAACCTCTAGCACAGATACGCAGTATTTT. Translating it yields CASSMTWDPTSSTDTQYF.

This clonotype has at least ten counts. V and J are TRBV12-3 or TRBV12-4 and TRBJ2-1, with D perhaps matching TRBD1 or TRBD2 (5 bases each). The CDR3 totals 15 residues. Trimming took off 5 bases at V and 4 bases at J, with 15 bases between the two ends. Here the CDR3 DNA reads TGTGCCAGCAGTCAGGGACGCTACTCTTACAATGAGCAGTTCTTC. As protein: CASSQGRYSYNEQFF.

This chain links TRBV12-3 or TRBV12-4 with TRBJ2-1, with a weak D call TRBD1 (5 bases). This CDR3 contains 13 residues. The V and J ends lost 3 bases and 9 bases respectively, with 12 bases between them. The DNA of the CDR3 is TGTGCCAGCAGTTTTGTTGGGGCTCGTGAGCAGTTCTTC. This sequence encodes CASSFVGAREQFF.

This clonotype has a handful of counts. The chain couples TRBV11-3 to TRBJ2-1; 13 bases line up with TRBD2. V lost 5 bases to trimming and J lost 7 bases; unmatched junction nucleotides: 8. CDR1 is SGHNT and CDR2 is YENEEA in the germline V gene. The CDR3 extends over 16 amino acids. This chain's CDR3 is CASSLRTSGGFNEQFF. CDR3 DNA: TGTGCCAGCAGCCTCCGGACTAGCGGGGGCTTTAATGAGCAGTTCTTC.